There are many counts of the clone carrying this TCR beta chain. Selection for sequencing was limited to patients who had shown CD8+CD57+ cell expansion by flow cytometry. V lost 3 bases and J lost 6, with 20 bases in between. The germline V gene has CDR1 KGHDR and CDR2 SFDVKD. There are 17 residues in the CDR3. The data were obtained in a study of CD8+CD57+ T cells in acquired aplastic anemia. The use of genomic DNA as template underpinned the TCR beta VDJ and CDR3 profiling. TCRdb used MiXCR to reprocess the reads, holding one entry per CDR3 protein. The data contain hundreds of thousands of distinct CDR3 sequences, around 32% of them singletons.

This receptor was taken from a human donor with aplastic anemia. The rearrangement uses TRBV24-1 and TRBJ2-1; possible D gene TRBD1, 7 bases. Sequenced input: sorted CD4+, CD8+, or CD8+CD57+ T cells (not recorded which) from PBMCs. CDR3 sequence reads: CATSDGKTGRSSNEQFF. CDR3 coding DNA: TGTGCCACCAGTGATGGGAAGACAGGGAGGAGTTCCAATGAGCAGTTCTTC.